This T cell receptor (beta chain) was sequenced during a study of T cell repertoires in cytomegalovirus infection. Each CDR3 protein is one row after TCRdb ran MiXCR on the reads. Here the sample spans some 230,000 distinct CDR3 sequences, roughly 23% being singletons. CDR3 size: 13 residues. V was trimmed by 5 bases and J by 2 bases, leaving 9 bases between them. The source material was CD8+ T cells from PBMCs. The chain links TRBV12-3 or TRBV12-4 to TRBJ2-5; D possibly corresponds to TRBD1 (6 bases). The receptor was derived from a human donor in good health (CMV status not recorded). Some clones in this sample may be carry-over from other donors' samples. The CDR3 coding sequence is TGTGCCAGCAGTAGGACAGCGCAAGAGACCCAGTACTTC. It specifies CASSRTAQETQYF.